This passage covers 25 T cell receptor beta chains from one sample sequenced in a study of shared clonotypes between healthy human individuals. Using immunoSEQ multiplex PCR, the repertoire was profiled, and TCRdb retains in-frame clones only, with some absent. The sample consists of about 1.1 million clones, 70% to 80% of them appearing once. The sequencing input was memory CD4+ T cells from PBMCs. Subset in this sample: CD45RA-negative fraction. These receptors were obtained from a man aged 18 to 30 in good health. Some clones in this sample may be carry-over from other donors' samples.

V is TRBV28 and J is TRBJ1-2; 9 bases are a match to TRBD1. Germline lookup yields CDR1 MDHEN and CDR2 SYDVKM. This CDR3 spans 15 amino acids. J was trimmed by 9 bases and V by 0 bases; bases with no gene match: 8. The CDR3 DNA follows: TGTGCCAGCAGTTTATGGTATAGGACAGGGGTGAGCTACACCTTC. Its protein is CASSLWYRTGVSYTF.

V and J are TRBV2 and TRBJ2-1, with TRBD2 matching 7 bases. Germline V gene data show CDR1 as SNHLY and CDR2 as FYNNEI. Trimming took 6 bases from V and 12 from J; bases not matched to a gene: 14. The length of the CDR3 is 14 residues. CDR3: CASSLLIGRTWQFF. CDR3 nucleotide sequence: TGTGCCAGCAGCCTTCTCATCGGGAGGACTTGGCAGTTCTTC.

The rearrangement links TRBV19 to TRBJ1-3, with no clear D. With 7 bases removed from V and 0 bases from J, the gap between germline ends came to 13 bases. The CDR3 spans 15 residues. CDR1 LNHDA and CDR2 SQIVND come from the germline V gene (reference sequence). The CDR3 region is CASNPSDFSGNTIYF. The CDR3 coding sequence is TGTGCCAGTAATCCCTCGGATTTCTCTGGAAACACCATATATTTT.

This sequence joins TRBV15 and TRBJ2-7; D not resolved. The germline gives CDR1 LNHNV, CDR2 YYDKDF (reference sequence). Trimming stripped 6 bases from V and 4 bases from J, with 13 bases between. The CDR3 contains 13 residues. In DNA form, the CDR3 reads TGTGCCACCAGTCTTATGGTCGGGTACGAGCAGTACTTC. Amino acid sequence: CATSLMVGYEQYF.

V and J are TRBV7-9 and TRBJ1-1; D not resolved. The V end lost 4 bases, the J end lost 7 bases, and 13 bases lay between the germline ends. From germline, CDR1 is SEHNR and CDR2 FQNEAQ (reference sequence). This CDR3 contains 13 residues. The CDR3 protein is CASSSFATDEAFF. CDR3 DNA: TGTGCCAGCAGCTCCTTCGCCACGGATGAAGCTTTCTTT.

This clone has more than one count but fewer than ten. The CDR3 coding sequence is TGTGCCAGCGGGCCCGAGGAGACCCAGTACTTC. This translates into CASGPEETQYF. The rearrangement uses TRBV2 and TRBJ2-5; D ambiguous. This CDR3 comprises 11 residues. Trimming removed 8 bases at V and 5 bases at J, with 9 bases between. Germline V gene sequence: CDR1 SNHLY, CDR2 FYNNEI. The complete variable domain, with remaining parts taken from reference TRBV2 and TRBJ2-5, reads EPEVTQTPSHQVTQMGQEVILRCVPISNHLYFYWYRQILGQKVEFLVSFYNNEISEKSEIFDDQFSVERPDGSNFTLKIRSTKLEDSAMYFCASGPEETQYFGPGTRLLVL.

The V call is TRBV28, the J call TRBJ2-7, with TRBD1 identical over 9 bases. The CDR3 is made up of 15 amino acids. V was pared by 4 bases and J by 7 bases, with 11 bases of the junction left unmatched. Germline V gene lookup returns CDR1 MDHEN and CDR2 SYDVKM. CDR3 region: CASSSPGTGLEEQYF. In DNA, the CDR3 is TGTGCCAGCAGTTCCCCCGGGACAGGGCTCGAGGAGCAGTACTTC. Complete variable domain (other parts from reference TRBV28 and TRBJ2-7): DVKVTQSSRYLVKRTGEKVFLECVQDMDHENMFWYRQDPGLGLRLIYFSYDVKMKEKGDIPEGYSVSREKKERFSLILESASTNQTSMYLCASSSPGTGLEEQYFGPGTRLTVT.

The gene calls are TRBV28 and TRBJ2-4; 10 bases line up with TRBD2. V lost 6 bases, J lost 7 bases, and 9 bases stayed unmatched. The germline V gene has CDR1 MDHEN and CDR2 SYDVKM. The CDR3 has 15 amino acids. CDR3 DNA sequence: TGTGCCAGCAGCTTAGCGGGAGCGGGGGGGAACATTCAGTACTTC. It codes for CASSLAGAGGNIQYF.

V is TRBV6-5 and J is TRBJ2-1; the D gene is possibly TRBD2 (5 bases). The germline CDR1 and CDR2 sequences are MNHEY and SVGAGI. This CDR3 spans 10 amino acids. The V and J ends lost 11 bases and 10 bases respectively, with 12 bases between them. This CDR3 is CAGPPGEQFF. DNA for the CDR3: TGTGCCGGACCCCCGGGAGAGCAGTTCTTC.

This clone was detected once. This chain uses TRBV6-6 with TRBJ2-7; 8 nucleotides match TRBD1. The germline gives CDR1 MNHNY, CDR2 SVGAGI (reference sequence). The CDR3 contains 12 residues. The V segment lost 6 bases and the J segment 3 bases; nucleotides outside the gene matches: 1. CDR3 in DNA: TGTGCCAGCAGCGGACAGGGCTACGAGCAGTACTTC. Translated: CASSGQGYEQYF.

The J gene is TRBJ1-4, the V gene TRBV5-5, with a possible D match to TRBD1 (6 bases). The germline CDR1 and CDR2 sequences are SGHKS and YYEKEE (reference sequence). The CDR3 contains 13 residues. The ends were cut back, 1 base at V and 13 bases at J, with 14 bases in the middle. The CDR3 nucleotides are TGTGCCAGCAGCTTGCTGCCAGGGGAAGGACTGTTTTTT. Amino acids: CASSLLPGEGLFF.

The V gene is TRBV7-9, the J gene TRBJ2-7, with D perhaps TRBD2 (5 bases). CDR1 and CDR2 from the germline V gene are SEHNR and FQNEAQ (reference sequence). V was pared by 1 base and J by 3 bases, with 13 bases between. This CDR3 is built from 15 residues. The CDR3 region is CASSLGGSRSYEQYF. The CDR3, as DNA: TGTGCCAGCAGCTTAGGCGGGTCCCGAAGCTACGAGCAGTACTTC.

V and J are TRBV5-1 and TRBJ2-1, with TRBD2 matching over 10 bases. CDR3 length: 15 residues. Germline CDR1 SGHRS, CDR2 YFSETQ. The J segment lost 4 bases and the V segment lost 1 base, leaving 2 bases of the junction unmatched. The CDR3, as DNA: TGCGCCAGCAGCTTGCGAGCGGGAGGGTACAATGAGCAGTTCTTC. Protein sequence: CASSLRAGGYNEQFF.

V gene TRBV2 combines with J gene TRBJ1-2, with D possibly matching TRBD1 (5 bases). This CDR3 spans 12 amino acids. V was pared by 5 bases and J by 4 bases, with 8 bases between. The V gene's germline CDR1 is SNHLY and CDR2 FYNNEI. For the CDR3, the DNA is TGTGCCAGCAGTAGGGACCTCTATGGCTACACCTTC. It yields the protein CASSRDLYGYTF.

The chain uses TRBV11-2 and TRBJ2-5; 14 nucleotides match TRBD2. The CDR3 sequence is 17 residues long. Trimming removed 1 base from V and 5 bases from J; junction bases left unmatched: 6. Germline values: CDR1 SGHAT, CDR2 FQNNGV. The CDR3 spells CASSLARLAGGVETQYF. The CDR3 DNA reads TGTGCCAGCAGCTTAGCGAGACTAGCGGGGGGGGTGGAGACCCAGTACTTC.

V is TRBV28 and J is TRBJ1-5; D unclear. The CDR3 length is 16 residues. V lost 4 bases and J lost 0, with 13 bases in between. Looked up from germline, CDR1 is MDHEN and CDR2 is SYDVKM. The CDR3 DNA reads TGTGCCAGCAGTTCCCTGGACGGTAGTAGCAATCAGCCCCAGCATTTT. Its translation: CASSSLDGSSNQPQHF.

V usage is TRBV30 and J usage is TRBJ2-3; TRBD2 might be the D (5 bases). CDR3 length equals 15 residues. V lost 4 bases, J lost 2 bases, and 16 bases lay in between. Germline V lookup: CDR1 GTSNPN, CDR2 SVGIG (reference sequence). This CDR3 reads CAWNSLASFTDTQYF. The CDR3 region has the DNA TGTGCCTGGAATAGTCTAGCATCCTTCACAGATACGCAGTATTTT.

This CDR3 reads CASSVGPHTGELFF. CDR3 bases: TGTGCCAGCAGCGTAGGACCTCACACCGGGGAGCTGTTTTTT. This rearrangement joins TRBV9 to TRBJ2-2; D is undetermined. The CDR3 contains 14 residues. The germline V gene has CDR1 SGDLS and CDR2 YYNGEE. Trimming took off 0 bases at V and 3 bases at J, with 6 bases between the two ends.

This CDR3 is CASRTQSDSYEQYF. For the CDR3, the DNA is TGTGCCAGCAGAACGCAGAGCGATTCTTACGAGCAGTACTTC. V and J are TRBV5-5 and TRBJ2-7; D not certain. The germline V gene has CDR1 SGHKS and CDR2 YYEKEE (reference sequence). Trimming removed 5 bases at V and 4 bases at J, with 16 bases between. CDR3 length: 14 amino acids.

The chain recombines TRBV4-2 with TRBJ2-5, with 9 positions matching TRBD2. The CDR3 sequence is 14 residues long. The V segment lost 8 bases and the J segment 4 bases; nucleotides outside the gene matches: 8. Germline V lookup: CDR1 LGHNA, CDR2 YNFKEQ. CDR3 coding DNA: TGTGCCAGCGGCGCGGGGGGGGGCGGAGAGACCCAGTACTTC. This sequence encodes CASGAGGGGETQYF.

The rearrangement uses TRBV2 and TRBJ1-5; D is perhaps TRBD1 (5 bases). The germline CDR1 and CDR2 sequences are SNHLY and FYNNEI. Between the trimmed V and J ends, which lost 2 bases and 6 bases, there was a span of 11 bases. The CDR3 extends over 14 amino acids. The CDR3 protein is CASSESVGTQPQHF. The CDR3 DNA reads as TGTGCCAGCAGTGAATCGGTGGGGACTCAGCCCCAGCATTTT.

The genes are TRBV28 and TRBJ2-7; D perhaps matches TRBD1 (6 bases). Germline V gene data show CDR1 as MDHEN and CDR2 as SYDVKM. V lost 5 bases, J lost 6 bases, and 20 bases lay in between. The CDR3 is 15 amino acids. The CDR3 nucleotides read TGTGCCAGCAGTGGCACAGGGATGGCGCGCTCCGAGCAGTACTTC. This encodes CASSGTGMARSEQYF.

The V gene is TRBV9, the J gene TRBJ2-7; TRBD1 matches at 8 bases. Trimming cost V 4 bases and J 4 bases; bases outside gene matches: 10. The CDR3 runs 15 residues. Germline CDR1 is SGDLS and CDR2 is YYNGEE. CDR3 coding DNA: TGTGCCAGCAGCCCTCGCGGACAGGGTGGGTACGAGCAGTACTTC. Translation gives CASSPRGQGGYEQYF. The variable domain in full, completed from reference TRBV9 and TRBJ2-7, reads DSGVTQTPKHLITATGQRVTLRCSPRSGDLSVYWYQQSLDQGLQFLIQYYNGEERAKGNILERFSAQQFPDLHSELNLSSLELGDSALYFCASSPRGQGGYEQYFGPGTRLTVT.

The chain employs TRBV20-1 and TRBJ2-7, with D possibly TRBD2 on 7 matching bases. CDR1 and CDR2 (germline): DFQATT, SNEGSKA (reference sequence). This CDR3 region has 11 residues. Trimming cost V 6 bases and J 4 bases, with 10 bases left between them. The CDR3 bases are TGCAGTGCGGGGGGGGCGTACGAGCAGTACTTC. It codes for CSAGGAYEQYF.

The chain couples TRBV7-2 to TRBJ2-7; 9 bases are a match to TRBD1. The length of the CDR3 is 15 residues. The germline V gene encodes CDR1 SGHTA and CDR2 FQGNSA. V lost 1 base to trimming and J lost 3 bases; unmatched junction nucleotides: 4. This chain's CDR3 is CASSLGGTGYYEQYF. In DNA, the CDR3 is TGTGCCAGCAGCTTAGGCGGGACAGGGTACTACGAGCAGTACTTC.